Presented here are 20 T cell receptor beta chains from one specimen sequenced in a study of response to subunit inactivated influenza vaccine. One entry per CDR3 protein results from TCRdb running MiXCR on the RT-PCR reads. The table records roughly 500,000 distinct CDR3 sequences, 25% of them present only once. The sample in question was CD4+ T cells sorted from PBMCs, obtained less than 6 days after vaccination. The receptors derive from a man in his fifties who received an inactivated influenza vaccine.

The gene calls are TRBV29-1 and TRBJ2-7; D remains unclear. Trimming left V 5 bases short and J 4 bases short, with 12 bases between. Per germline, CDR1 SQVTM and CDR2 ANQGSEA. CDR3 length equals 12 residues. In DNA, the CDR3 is TGCAGCGTTTCCCCAACCGATTACGAGCAGTACTTC. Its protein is CSVSPTDYEQYF.

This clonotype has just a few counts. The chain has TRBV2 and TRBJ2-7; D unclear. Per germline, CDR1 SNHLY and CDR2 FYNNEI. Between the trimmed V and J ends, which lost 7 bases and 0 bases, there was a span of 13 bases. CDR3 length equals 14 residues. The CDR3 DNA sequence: TGTGCCAGCATGATGCGATACACCTCCTACGAGCAGTACTTC. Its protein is CASMMRYTSYEQYF. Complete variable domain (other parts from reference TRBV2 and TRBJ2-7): EPEVTQTPSHQVTQMGQEVILRCVPISNHLYFYWYRQILGQKVEFLVSFYNNEISEKSEIFDDQFSVERPDGSNFTLKIRSTKLEDSAMYFCASMMRYTSYEQYFGPGTRLTVT.

In nucleotides, the CDR3 is TGTGCCAGCTCACCATATCCTTCTTACGAGCAGTACTTC. Translated: CASSPYPSYEQYF. This rearrangement joins TRBV18 to TRBJ2-7; D uncertain. CDR3 length: 13 amino acids. The ends were cut back, 2 bases at V and 4 bases at J, with 9 bases in the middle. CDR1 KGHSH and CDR2 LQKENI come from the germline V gene. The full variable domain, in which reference TRBV18 and TRBJ2-7 provide the parts outside the CDR3, is NAGVMQNPRHLVRRRGQEARLRCSPMKGHSHVYWYRQLPEEGLKFMVYLQKENIIDESGMPKERFSAEFPKEGPSILRIQQVVRGDSAAYFCASSPYPSYEQYFGPGTRLTVT.

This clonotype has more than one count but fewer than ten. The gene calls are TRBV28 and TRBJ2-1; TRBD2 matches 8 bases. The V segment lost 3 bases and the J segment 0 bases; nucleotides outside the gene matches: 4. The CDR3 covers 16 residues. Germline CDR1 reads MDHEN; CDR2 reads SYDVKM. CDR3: CASSFQSGSSYNEQFF. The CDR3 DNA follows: TGTGCCAGCAGTTTTCAAAGCGGGAGCTCCTACAATGAGCAGTTCTTC.

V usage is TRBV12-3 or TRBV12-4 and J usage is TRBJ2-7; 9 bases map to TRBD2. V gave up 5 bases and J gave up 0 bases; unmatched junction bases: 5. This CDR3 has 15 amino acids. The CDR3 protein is CASSISGGPSYEQYF. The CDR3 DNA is TGTGCCAGCAGTATTAGCGGGGGCCCCTCCTACGAGCAGTACTTC.

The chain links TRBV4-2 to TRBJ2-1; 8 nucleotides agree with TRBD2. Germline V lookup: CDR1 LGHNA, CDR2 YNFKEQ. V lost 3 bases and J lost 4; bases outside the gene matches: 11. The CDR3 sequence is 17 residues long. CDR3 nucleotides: TGTGCCAGCAGCCAGTCTCTTTGGCGGGAGGCATACAATGAGCAGTTCTTC. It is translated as CASSQSLWREAYNEQFF.

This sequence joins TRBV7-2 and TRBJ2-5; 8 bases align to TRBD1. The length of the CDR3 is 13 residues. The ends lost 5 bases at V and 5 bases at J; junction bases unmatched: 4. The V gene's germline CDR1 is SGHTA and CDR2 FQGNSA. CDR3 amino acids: CASSIRDRETQYF. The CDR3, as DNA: TGTGCCAGCAGCATCCGGGACAGGGAGACCCAGTACTTC.

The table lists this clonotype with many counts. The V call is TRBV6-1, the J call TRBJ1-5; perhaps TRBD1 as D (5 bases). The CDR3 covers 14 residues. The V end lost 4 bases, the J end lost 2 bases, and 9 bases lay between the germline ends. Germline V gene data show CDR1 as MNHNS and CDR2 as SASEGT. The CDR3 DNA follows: TGTGCCAGCAGTGGGGGGGGTCGCAATCAGCCCCAGCATTTT. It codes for CASSGGGRNQPQHF.

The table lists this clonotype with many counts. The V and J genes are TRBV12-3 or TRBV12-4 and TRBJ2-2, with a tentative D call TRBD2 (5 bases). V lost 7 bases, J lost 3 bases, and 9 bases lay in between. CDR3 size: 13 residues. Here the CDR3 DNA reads TGTGCCAGCACCAGCGGAGACACCGGGGAGCTGTTTTTT. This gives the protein CASTSGDTGELFF.

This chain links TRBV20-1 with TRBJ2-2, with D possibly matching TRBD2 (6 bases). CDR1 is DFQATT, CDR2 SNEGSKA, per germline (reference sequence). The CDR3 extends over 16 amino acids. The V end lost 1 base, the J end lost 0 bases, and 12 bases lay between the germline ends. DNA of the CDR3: TGCAGTGCTAGAGTGGGGGGACGCCCGAACACCGGGGAGCTGTTTTTT. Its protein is CSARVGGRPNTGELFF.

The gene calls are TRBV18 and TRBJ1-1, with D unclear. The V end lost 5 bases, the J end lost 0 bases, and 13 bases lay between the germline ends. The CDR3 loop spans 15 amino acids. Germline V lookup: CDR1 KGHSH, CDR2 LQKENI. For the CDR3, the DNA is TGTGCCAGCTCAACAGCGGCAGAGATGAACACTGAAGCTTTCTTT. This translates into CASSTAAEMNTEAFF. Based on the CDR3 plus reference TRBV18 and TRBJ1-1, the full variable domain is NAGVMQNPRHLVRRRGQEARLRCSPMKGHSHVYWYRQLPEEGLKFMVYLQKENIIDESGMPKERFSAEFPKEGPSILRIQQVVRGDSAAYFCASSTAAEMNTEAFFGQGTRLTVV.

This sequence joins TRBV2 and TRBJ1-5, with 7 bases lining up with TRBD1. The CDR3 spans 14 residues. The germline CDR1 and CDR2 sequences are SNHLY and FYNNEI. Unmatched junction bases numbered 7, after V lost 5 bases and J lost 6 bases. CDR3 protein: CASSRVTGRQPQHF. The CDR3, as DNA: TGTGCCAGCAGTCGGGTGACAGGGCGTCAGCCCCAGCATTTT.

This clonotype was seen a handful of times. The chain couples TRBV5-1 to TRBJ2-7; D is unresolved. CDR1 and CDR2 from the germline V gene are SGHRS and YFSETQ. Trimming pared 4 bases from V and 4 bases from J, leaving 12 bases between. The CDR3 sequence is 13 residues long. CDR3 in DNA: TGCGCCAGCAGCCTGCAAGGAATGTACGAGCAGTACTTC. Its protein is CASSLQGMYEQYF.

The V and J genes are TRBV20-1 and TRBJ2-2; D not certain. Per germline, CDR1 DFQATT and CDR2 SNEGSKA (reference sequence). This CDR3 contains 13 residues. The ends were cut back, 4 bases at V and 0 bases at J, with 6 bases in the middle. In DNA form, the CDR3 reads TGCAGTGCTAAGGCAACGAACACCGGGGAGCTGTTTTTT. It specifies CSAKATNTGELFF.

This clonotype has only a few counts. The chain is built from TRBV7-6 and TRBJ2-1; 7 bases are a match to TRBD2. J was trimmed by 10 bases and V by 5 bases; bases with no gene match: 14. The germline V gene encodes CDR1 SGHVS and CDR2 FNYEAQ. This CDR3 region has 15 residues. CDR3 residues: CASSLNTGGGAEQFF. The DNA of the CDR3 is TGTGCCAGCAGCCTTAACACGGGGGGAGGGGCGGAGCAGTTCTTC.

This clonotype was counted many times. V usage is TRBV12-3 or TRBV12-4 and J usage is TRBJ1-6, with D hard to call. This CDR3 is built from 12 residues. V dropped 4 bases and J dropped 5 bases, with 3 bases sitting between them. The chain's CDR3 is CASSSNNSPLHF. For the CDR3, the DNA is TGTGCCAGCAGTTCCAATAATTCACCCCTCCACTTT.

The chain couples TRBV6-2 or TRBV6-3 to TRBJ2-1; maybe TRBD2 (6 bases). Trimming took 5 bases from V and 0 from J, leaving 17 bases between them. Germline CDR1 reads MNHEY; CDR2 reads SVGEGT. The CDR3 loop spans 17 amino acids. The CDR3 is CASSRNAVGGSYNEQFF. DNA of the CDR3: TGTGCCAGCAGTCGAAACGCCGTGGGGGGCTCCTACAATGAGCAGTTCTTC.

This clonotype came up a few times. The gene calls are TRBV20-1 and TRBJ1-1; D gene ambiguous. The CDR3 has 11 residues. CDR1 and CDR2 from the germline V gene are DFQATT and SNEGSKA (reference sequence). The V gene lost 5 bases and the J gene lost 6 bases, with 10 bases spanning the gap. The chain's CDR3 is CSAGGRAEAFF. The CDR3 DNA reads TGCAGTGCTGGTGGAAGAGCTGAAGCTTTCTTT.

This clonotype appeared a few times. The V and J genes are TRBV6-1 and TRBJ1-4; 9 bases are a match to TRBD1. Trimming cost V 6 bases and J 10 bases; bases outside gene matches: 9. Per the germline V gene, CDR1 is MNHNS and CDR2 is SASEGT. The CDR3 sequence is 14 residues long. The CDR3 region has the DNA TGTGCCAGCAGCCCCGGGACAGGGCGAGGAAAACTGTTTTTT. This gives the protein CASSPGTGRGKLFF.

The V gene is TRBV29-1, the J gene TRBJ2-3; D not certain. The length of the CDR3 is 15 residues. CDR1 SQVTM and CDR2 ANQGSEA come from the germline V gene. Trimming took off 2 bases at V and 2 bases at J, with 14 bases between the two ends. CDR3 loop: CSVEPFRRNTDTQYF. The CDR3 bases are TGCAGCGTTGAACCCTTCCGGCGGAACACAGATACGCAGTATTTT.